This entry lists 7 T cell receptor beta chains sequenced from one sample in a study of technical replicates of blood from several donors. The data were produced by immunoSEQ multiplex PCR, yet TCRdb's version contains in-frame clones alone and is incomplete. Of about 93,000 clones in the sample, nearly 97% were seen once. The sample consisted of T cells isolated from PBMCs. Source of these receptors: a human donor in good health.

The V gene is TRBV6-1, the J gene TRBJ2-7; the match to TRBD1 covers 7 bases. Trimming cost V 3 bases and J 5 bases; bases outside gene matches: 10. CDR1 MNHNS and CDR2 SASEGT come from the germline V gene. The length of the CDR3 is 15 residues. CDR3 loop: CASSEGTAVPHEQYF. The CDR3 DNA reads TGTGCCAGCAGTGAGGGGACAGCTGTGCCCCACGAGCAGTACTTC.

This clone was observed a few times. This chain joins TRBV11-3 and TRBJ2-1; 10 nucleotides line up with TRBD2. With V trimmed by 5 bases and J by 9 bases, 7 bases remained unmatched. CDR1 SGHNT and CDR2 YENEEA come from the germline V gene. The CDR3 is 14 residues long. The CDR3 DNA follows: TGTGCCAGCAGCCCCGGGACTAGCGCCTTTGAGCAGTTCTTC. Amino acids: CASSPGTSAFEQFF.

V and J are TRBV6-1 and TRBJ2-3, with a tentative D call TRBD2 (6 bases). The CDR3 totals 15 residues. CDR1 is MNHNS and CDR2 is SASEGT in the germline V gene. The germline V and J ends were trimmed by 2 bases and 1 base, with 10 bases remaining between them. Here the CDR3 reads CASSETGGGTDTQYF. The CDR3 DNA reads TGTGCCAGCAGTGAAACAGGCGGGGGCACAGATACGCAGTATTTT.

This chain uses TRBV12-5 with TRBJ1-1; 7 bases line up with TRBD1. CDR1 and CDR2 from the germline V gene are LGHNT and FRNRAP. The CDR3 sequence is 17 residues long. Losses at the gene ends were 1 base for V and 0 bases for J; bases not matched to a gene: 8. The chain's CDR3 is CASGLALRQGLNTEAFF. CDR3 in DNA: TGTGCTAGTGGTTTGGCCCTCCGACAGGGTTTGAACACTGAAGCTTTCTTT.

This chain joins TRBV28 and TRBJ1-1; unclear D gene. Trimming cost V 1 base and J 1 base, with 4 bases left between them. This CDR3 is 13 amino acids long. Germline V CDR1 and CDR2: MDHEN, SYDVKM. Here the CDR3 DNA reads TGTGCCAGCAGTTTATCTCCGAACACTGAAGCTTTCTTT. It yields the protein CASSLSPNTEAFF. The full variable domain, rest sourced from reference TRBV28 and TRBJ1-1, is DVKVTQSSRYLVKRTGEKVFLECVQDMDHENMFWYRQDPGLGLRLIYFSYDVKMKEKGDIPEGYSVSREKKERFSLILESASTNQTSMYLCASSLSPNTEAFFGQGTRLTVV.

The chain is built from TRBV6-1 and TRBJ2-7; 7 nucleotides agree with TRBD2. Germline CDR1 is MNHNS and CDR2 is SASEGT. V lost 6 bases and J lost 2; bases outside the gene matches: 7. The CDR3 is made up of 14 amino acids. CDR3 sequence reads: CASRLGGGPYEQYF. CDR3 DNA: TGTGCCAGCAGGTTGGGGGGAGGGCCCTACGAGCAGTACTTC.

The chain recombines TRBV4-2 with TRBJ1-3, with a possible D match to TRBD1 (5 bases). The CDR3 loop spans 14 amino acids. V shed 0 bases and J shed 7 bases, with 10 bases lying between them. Germline CDR1 LGHNA, CDR2 YNFKEQ. CDR3 bases: TGTGCCAGCAGCCAAGACAGGGTGGACAACACCATATATTTT. It is translated as CASSQDRVDNTIYF.